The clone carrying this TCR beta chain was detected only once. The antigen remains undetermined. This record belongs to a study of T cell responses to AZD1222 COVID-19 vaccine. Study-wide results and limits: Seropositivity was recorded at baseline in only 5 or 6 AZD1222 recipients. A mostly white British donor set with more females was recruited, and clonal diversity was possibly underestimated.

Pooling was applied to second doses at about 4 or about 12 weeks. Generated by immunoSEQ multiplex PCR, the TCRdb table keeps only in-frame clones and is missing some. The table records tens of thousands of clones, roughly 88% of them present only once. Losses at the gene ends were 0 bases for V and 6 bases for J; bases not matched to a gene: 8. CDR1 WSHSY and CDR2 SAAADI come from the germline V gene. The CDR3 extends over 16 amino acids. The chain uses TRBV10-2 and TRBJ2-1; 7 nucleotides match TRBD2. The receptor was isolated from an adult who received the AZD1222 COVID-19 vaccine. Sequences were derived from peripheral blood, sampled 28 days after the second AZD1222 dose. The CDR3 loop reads CASSESFRGGGNEQFF. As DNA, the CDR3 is TGCGCCAGCAGTGAGTCTTTCCGGGGCGGGGGCAATGAGCAGTTCTTC.